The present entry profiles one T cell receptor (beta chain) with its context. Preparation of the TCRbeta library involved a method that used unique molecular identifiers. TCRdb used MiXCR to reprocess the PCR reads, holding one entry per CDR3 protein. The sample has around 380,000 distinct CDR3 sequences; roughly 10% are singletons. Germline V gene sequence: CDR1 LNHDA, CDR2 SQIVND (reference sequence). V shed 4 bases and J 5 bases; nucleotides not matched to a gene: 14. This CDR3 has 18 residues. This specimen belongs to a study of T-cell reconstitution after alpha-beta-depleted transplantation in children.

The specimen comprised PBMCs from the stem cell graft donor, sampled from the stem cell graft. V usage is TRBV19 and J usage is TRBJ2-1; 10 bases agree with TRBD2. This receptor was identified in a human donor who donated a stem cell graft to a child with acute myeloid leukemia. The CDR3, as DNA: TGTGCCAGTAGTACCCCCAGCGGGAGGGCCGAAAGGGACAATGAGCAGTTCTTC. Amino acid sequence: CASSTPSGRAERDNEQFF. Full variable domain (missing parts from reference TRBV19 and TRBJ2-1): DGGITQSPKYLFRKEGQNVTLSCEQNLNHDAMYWYRQDPGQGLRLIYYSQIVNDFQKGDIAEGYSVSREKKESFPLTVTSAQKNPTAFYLCASSTPSGRAERDNEQFFGPGTRLTVL.